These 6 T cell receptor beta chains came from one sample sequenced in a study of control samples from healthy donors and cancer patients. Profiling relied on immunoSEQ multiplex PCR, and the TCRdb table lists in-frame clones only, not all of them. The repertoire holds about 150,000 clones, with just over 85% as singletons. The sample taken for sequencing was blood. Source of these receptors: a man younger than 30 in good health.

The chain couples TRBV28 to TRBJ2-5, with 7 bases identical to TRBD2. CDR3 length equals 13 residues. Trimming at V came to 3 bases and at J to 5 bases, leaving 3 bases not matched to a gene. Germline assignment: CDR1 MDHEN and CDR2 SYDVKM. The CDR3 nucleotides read TGTGCCAGCAGTTTGGGGGGGAGGGAGACCCAGTACTTC. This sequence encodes CASSLGGRETQYF. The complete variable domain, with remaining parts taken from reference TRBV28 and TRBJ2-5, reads DVKVTQSSRYLVKRTGEKVFLECVQDMDHENMFWYRQDPGLGLRLIYFSYDVKMKEKGDIPEGYSVSREKKERFSLILESASTNQTSMYLCASSLGGRETQYFGPGTRLLVL.

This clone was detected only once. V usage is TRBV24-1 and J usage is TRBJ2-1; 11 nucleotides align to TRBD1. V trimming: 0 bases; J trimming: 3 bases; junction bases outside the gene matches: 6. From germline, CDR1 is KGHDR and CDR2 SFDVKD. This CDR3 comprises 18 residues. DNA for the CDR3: TGTGCCACCAGTGATTTGCGTTCCGGGACAGGGGGCTACAATGAGCAGTTCTTC. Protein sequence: CATSDLRSGTGGYNEQFF.

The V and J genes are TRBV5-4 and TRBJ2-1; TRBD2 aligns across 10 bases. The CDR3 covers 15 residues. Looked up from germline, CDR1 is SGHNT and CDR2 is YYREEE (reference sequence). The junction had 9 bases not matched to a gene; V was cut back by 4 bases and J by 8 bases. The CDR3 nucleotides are TGTGCCAGCAGCCCCGGGACTAGCGAGTTCGATGAGCAGTTCTTC. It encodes CASSPGTSEFDEQFF.

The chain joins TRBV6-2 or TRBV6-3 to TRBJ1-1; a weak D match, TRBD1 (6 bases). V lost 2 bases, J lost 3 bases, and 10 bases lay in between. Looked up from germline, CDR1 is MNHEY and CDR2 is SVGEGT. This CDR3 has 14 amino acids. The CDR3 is CASSYRAGDTEAFF. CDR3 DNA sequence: TGTGCCAGCAGTTACCGTGCAGGGGACACTGAAGCTTTCTTT.

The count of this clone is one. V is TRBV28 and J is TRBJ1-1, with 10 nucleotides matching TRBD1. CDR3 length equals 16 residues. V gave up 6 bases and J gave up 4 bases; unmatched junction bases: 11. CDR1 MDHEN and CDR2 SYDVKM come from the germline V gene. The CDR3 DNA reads TGTGCCAGCAGCCGGGACAGGGGAACGGCGGGCACTGAAGCTTTCTTT. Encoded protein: CASSRDRGTAGTEAFF.

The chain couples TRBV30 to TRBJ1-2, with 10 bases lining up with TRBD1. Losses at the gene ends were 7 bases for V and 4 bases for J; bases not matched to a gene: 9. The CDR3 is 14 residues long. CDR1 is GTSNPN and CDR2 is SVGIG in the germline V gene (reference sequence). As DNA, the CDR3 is TGTGCCTTTATTCGACAGGGGGCTTTCTATGGCTACACCTTC. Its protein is CAFIRQGAFYGYTF.